The 5 T cell receptor beta chains presented below share a single source sample, sequenced in a study of blood T cell repertoires in COVID-19. Repertoires were generated with immunoSEQ multiplex PCR, while TCRdb's copy carries only in-frame clones and drops some. Of some 240,000 clones listed, roughly 80% are singletons. Sequencing input: PBMCs or T cells enriched from blood (not recorded which). Receptors originate from a man aged 30-40 years with acute COVID-19.

Of note for this clone: A read error may account for a junction end that differs from germline. The chain combines TRBV5-1 with TRBJ2-1; D ambiguous. This CDR3 has 12 residues. The germline V gene has CDR1 SGHRS and CDR2 YFSETQ. The DNA of the CDR3 is TGTGCCAGCAGCATGCCGGGCAATGAGCAGTTCTTC. Protein sequence: CASSMPGNEQFF.

This clone came up a few times. The chain joins TRBV25-1 to TRBJ1-1; a possible D gene is TRBD1 (6 bases). The CDR3 contains 14 residues. The germline CDR1 and CDR2 sequences are MGHDK and SYGVNS. Deletions cut 4 bases from V and 4 bases from J, with 13 bases between. The CDR3: CASSAYQGSTEAFF. In DNA, the CDR3 is TGTGCCAGCAGTGCCTACCAGGGGAGCACTGAAGCTTTCTTT.

A few counts support this clone. The chain links TRBV7-9 to TRBJ2-3; TRBD2 might be the D (6 bases). Germline lookup yields CDR1 SEHNR and CDR2 FQNEAQ (reference sequence). The length of the CDR3 is 18 residues. Trimming stripped 1 base from V and 0 bases from J, with 17 bases between. The DNA for the CDR3 is TGTGCCAGCAGCTTAGAAGTCCGGGCGCGGGAAAGCACAGATACGCAGTATTTT. Amino acid sequence: CASSLEVRARESTDTQYF.

The CDR3 DNA reads as TGTGCCACCAGTGATTTGGGCAGGGGGTATGGCTACACCTTC. Translating it yields CATSDLGRGYGYTF. The chain combines TRBV24-1 with TRBJ1-2; 7 bases are a match to TRBD1. This CDR3 has 14 residues. The V and J ends lost 0 bases and 5 bases, in that order; junction bases with no gene match: 2. Germline values: CDR1 KGHDR, CDR2 SFDVKD.

This clone occurred a few times. The CDR3 nucleotides read TGTGCCACCAGTGACGACGTAAGGGGTAGCGGAGTCCACAATGAGCAGTTCTTC. It is translated as CATSDDVRGSGVHNEQFF. The V and J genes are TRBV24-1 and TRBJ2-1; D may be TRBD2 (6 bases). V shed 4 bases and J shed 5 bases, with 23 bases lying between them. The CDR3 has 18 residues. Looked up from germline, CDR1 is KGHDR and CDR2 is SFDVKD.